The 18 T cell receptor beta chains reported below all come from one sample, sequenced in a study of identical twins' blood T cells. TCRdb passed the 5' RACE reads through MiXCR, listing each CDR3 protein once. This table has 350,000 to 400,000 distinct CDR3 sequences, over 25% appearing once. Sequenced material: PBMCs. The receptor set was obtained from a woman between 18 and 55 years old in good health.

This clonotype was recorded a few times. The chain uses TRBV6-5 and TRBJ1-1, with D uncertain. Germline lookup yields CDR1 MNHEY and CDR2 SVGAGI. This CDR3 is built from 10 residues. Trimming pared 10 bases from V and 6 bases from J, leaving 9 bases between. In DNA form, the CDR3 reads TGTGCCACAAGGGCCGCTGAAGCTTTCTTT. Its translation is CATRAAEAFF.

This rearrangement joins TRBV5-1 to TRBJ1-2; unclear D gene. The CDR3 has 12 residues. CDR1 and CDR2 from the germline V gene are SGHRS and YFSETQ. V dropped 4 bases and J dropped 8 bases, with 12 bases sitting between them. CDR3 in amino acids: CASSADGPGYTF. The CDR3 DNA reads TGCGCCAGCAGCGCGGACGGACCGGGCTACACCTTC.

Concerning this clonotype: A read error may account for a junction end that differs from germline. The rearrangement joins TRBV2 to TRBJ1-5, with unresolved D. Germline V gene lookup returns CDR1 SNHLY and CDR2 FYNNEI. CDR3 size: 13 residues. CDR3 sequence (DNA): TGTGCCAGCAGTAAGTGGAGCAATCGGCCCCAGCATTTT. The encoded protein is CASSKWSNRPQHF.

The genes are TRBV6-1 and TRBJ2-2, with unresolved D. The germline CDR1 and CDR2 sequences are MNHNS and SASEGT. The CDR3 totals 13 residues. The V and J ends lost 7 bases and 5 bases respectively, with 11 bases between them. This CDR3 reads CASNLRGTGELFF. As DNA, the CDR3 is TGTGCCAGCAACCTTCGCGGAACCGGGGAGCTGTTTTTT.

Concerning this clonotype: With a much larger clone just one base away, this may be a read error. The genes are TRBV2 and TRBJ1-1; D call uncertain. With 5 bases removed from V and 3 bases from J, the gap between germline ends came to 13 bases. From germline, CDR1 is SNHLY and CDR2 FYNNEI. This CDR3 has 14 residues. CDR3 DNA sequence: TGTGCCAGCAGTCTCGTGTTTCAGGACACTGAAGCTTTCTTT. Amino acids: CASSLVFQDTEAFF.

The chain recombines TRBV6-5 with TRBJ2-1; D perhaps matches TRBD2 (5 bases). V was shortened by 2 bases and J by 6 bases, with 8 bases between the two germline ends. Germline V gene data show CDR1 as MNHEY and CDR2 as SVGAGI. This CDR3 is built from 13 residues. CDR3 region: CASSYGRVNEQFF. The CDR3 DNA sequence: TGTGCCAGCAGTTACGGGCGGGTCAATGAGCAGTTCTTC.

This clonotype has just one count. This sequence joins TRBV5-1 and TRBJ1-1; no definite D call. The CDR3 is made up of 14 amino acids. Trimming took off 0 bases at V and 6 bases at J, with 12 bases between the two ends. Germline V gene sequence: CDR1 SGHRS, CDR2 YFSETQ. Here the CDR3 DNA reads TGCGCCAGCAGCTTGGGGCCGACACTCCCTGAAGCTTTCTTT. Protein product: CASSLGPTLPEAFF.

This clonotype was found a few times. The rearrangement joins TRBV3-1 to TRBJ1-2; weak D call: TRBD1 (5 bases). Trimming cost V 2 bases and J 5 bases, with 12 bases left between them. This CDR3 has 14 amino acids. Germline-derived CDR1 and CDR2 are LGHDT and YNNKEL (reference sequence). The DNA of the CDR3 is TGTGCCAGCAGCCAATTATCGGGGCCGTATGGCTACACCTTC. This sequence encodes CASSQLSGPYGYTF.

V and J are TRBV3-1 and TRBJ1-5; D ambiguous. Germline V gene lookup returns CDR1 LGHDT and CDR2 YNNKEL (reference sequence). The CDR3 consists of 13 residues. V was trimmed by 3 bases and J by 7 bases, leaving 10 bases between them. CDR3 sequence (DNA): TGTGCCAGCAGCCAGATGACGGGCCAGCCCCAGCATTTT. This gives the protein CASSQMTGQPQHF.

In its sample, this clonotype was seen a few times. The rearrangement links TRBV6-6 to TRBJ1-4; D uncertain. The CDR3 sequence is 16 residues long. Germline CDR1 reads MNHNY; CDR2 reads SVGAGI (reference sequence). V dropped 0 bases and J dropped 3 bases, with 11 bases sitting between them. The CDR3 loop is CASSYSNLRANEKLFF. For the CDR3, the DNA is TGTGCCAGCAGTTACTCGAATCTCAGAGCTAATGAAAAACTGTTTTTT.

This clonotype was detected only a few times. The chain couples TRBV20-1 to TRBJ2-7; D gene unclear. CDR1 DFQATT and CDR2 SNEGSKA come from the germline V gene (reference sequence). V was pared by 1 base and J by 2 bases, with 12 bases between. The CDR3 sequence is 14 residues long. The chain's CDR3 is CSARGRRLPYEQYF. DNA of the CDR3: TGCAGTGCTAGAGGGCGAAGGTTACCCTACGAGCAGTACTTC.

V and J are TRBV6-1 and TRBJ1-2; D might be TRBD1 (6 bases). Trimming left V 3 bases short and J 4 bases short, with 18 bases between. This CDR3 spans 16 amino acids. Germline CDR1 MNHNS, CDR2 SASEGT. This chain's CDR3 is CASSELTGWSGYGYTF. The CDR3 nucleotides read TGTGCCAGCAGTGAGCTCACAGGGTGGAGCGGCTATGGCTACACCTTC.

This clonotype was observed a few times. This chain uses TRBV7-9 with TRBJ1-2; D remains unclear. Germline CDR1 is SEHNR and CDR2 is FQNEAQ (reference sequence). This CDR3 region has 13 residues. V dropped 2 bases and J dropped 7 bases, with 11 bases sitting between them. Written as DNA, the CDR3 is TGTGCCAGCAGCTTACGACGGATGGTTGGCTACACCTTC. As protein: CASSLRRMVGYTF.

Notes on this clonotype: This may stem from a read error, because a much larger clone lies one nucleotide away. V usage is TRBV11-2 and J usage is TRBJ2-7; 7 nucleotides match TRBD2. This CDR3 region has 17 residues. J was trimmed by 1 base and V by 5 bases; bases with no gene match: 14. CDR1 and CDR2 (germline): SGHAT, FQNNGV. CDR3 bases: TGTGCCAGCAGCGTTCCGCCTAGCGGAGGACGGTCCTACGAGCAGTACTTC. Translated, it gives CASSVPPSGGRSYEQYF.

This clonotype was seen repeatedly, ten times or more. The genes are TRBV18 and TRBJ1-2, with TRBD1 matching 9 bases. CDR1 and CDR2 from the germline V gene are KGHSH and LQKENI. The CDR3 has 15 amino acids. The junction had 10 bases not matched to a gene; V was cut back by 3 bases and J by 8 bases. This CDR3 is CASSPRTGDIGGYTF. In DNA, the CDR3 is TGTGCCAGCTCACCTAGGACAGGGGATATCGGCGGCTACACCTTC.

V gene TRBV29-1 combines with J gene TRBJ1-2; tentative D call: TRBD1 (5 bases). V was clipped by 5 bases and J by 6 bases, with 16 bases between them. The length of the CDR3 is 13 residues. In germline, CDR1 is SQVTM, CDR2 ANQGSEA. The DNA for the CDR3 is TGCAGCGTTTTACAGGCAGGATTGAATGGCTACACCTTC. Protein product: CSVLQAGLNGYTF.

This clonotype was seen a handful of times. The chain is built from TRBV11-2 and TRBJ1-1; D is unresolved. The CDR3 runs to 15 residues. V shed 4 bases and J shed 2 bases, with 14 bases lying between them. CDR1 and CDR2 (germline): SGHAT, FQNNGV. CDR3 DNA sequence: TGTGCCAGCAGCTGGCCCCCTGCGGGAAACACTGAAGCTTTCTTT. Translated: CASSWPPAGNTEAFF. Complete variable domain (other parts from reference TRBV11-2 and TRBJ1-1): EAGVAQSPRYKIIEKRQSVAFWCNPISGHATLYWYQQILGQGPKLLIQFQNNGVVDDSQLPKDRFSAERLKGVDSTLKIQPAKLEDSAVYLCASSWPPAGNTEAFFGQGTRLTVV.

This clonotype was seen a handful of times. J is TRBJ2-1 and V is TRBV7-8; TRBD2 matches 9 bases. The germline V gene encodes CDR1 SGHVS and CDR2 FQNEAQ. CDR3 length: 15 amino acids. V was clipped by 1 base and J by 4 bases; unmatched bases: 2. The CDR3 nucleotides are TGTGCCAGCAGCTTAGTGCGGGGGGGGTACAATGAGCAGTTCTTC. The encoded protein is CASSLVRGGYNEQFF.